This T cell receptor beta chain was obtained from a study of cytomegalovirus exposure and HLA in healthy donors. Study-level background: As released early, the data held about 85 million unique TCRs from HLA-typed donors. Study findings and constraints: Researchers reported in a later analysis that a missense DCLRE1C variant was tied to TCR beta V- and J-gene trimming.

Per the germline V gene, CDR1 is SGHVS and CDR2 is FQNEAQ. The ends lost 1 base at V and 2 bases at J; junction bases unmatched: 5. This CDR3 region has 15 residues. PCR primers comprised 60 Vbeta and 13 Jbeta primers. TCRdb's copy holds only in-frame clones and misses some; the assay was immunoSEQ multiplex PCR. The table has 100,000 or so clones, over 80% seen once. Notes on this clone: Its specificity is not known.

This sequence originates from a man aged 18 to 30 in good health and CMV-seronegative. This sequence joins TRBV7-8 and TRBJ2-7; 7 bases fit TRBD2. The sample consisted of PBMCs. CDR3 nucleotide sequence: TGTGCCAGCAGCTTAGGGCCTAGCGGAACCTACGAGCAGTACTTC. Its translation is CASSLGPSGTYEQYF.